These T cell receptor beta chains were read from a single sample in a study of naive and memory T cell subsets. TCRdb fed the UMI-ligation and nested PCR reads into MiXCR, producing one record per CDR3 protein. The table has 25,000 to 35,000 distinct CDR3 sequences, about 6.9% seen once. Sequenced material: skin, taken from a tuberculin skin test site. Source of these receptors: an adult in good health. Each CDR3 is given with its conserved first and last residue. A D gene is named only where the DNA matches it firmly. Expanded clones are given a class, and other clones once, few, many or no size at all.

d_gene	v_gene	j_gene	abundance	CDR3aa	CDR3nt
-	TRBV6-1	TRBJ2-5	few	CASSEQGGQETQYF	TGTGCCAGCAGTGAACAGGGAGGTCAAGAGACCCAGTACTTC
-	TRBV3-1	TRBJ2-1	many	CASRPGAGSYNEQFF	TGTGCCAGCAGACCGGGGGCCGGCTCCTACAATGAGCAGTTCTTC
TRBD1	TRBV7-6	TRBJ1-6	many	CASSYTGDSPLHF	TGTGCCAGCAGTTATACAGGGGATTCACCCCTCCACTTT
TRBD1	TRBV20-1	TRBJ2-1	many	CSARGQALNEQFF	TGCAGTGCTAGGGGACAGGCATTGAATGAGCAGTTCTTC
-	TRBV4-2	TRBJ1-1	many	CASSQGALNTEAFF	TGTGCCAGCAGCCAGGGGGCCTTGAACACTGAAGCTTTCTTT
-	TRBV6-1	TRBJ1-3	few	CASSYKGVSGNTIYF	TGTGCCAGCAGTTATAAGGGGGTTTCTGGAAACACCATATATTTT
TRBD1	TRBV5-5	TRBJ2-3	many	CASIRRPGGYTDTQYF	TGTGCCAGCATCCGGAGGCCAGGGGGCTACACAGATACGCAGTATTTT
-	TRBV7-2	TRBJ1-3	many	CASSLSSSGNTIYF	TGTGCCAGCAGCTTATCTAGCTCTGGAAACACCATATATTTT
-	TRBV13	TRBJ1-1	many	CASSSHGVEAFF	TGTGCCAGCAGCTCCCACGGAGTTGAAGCTTTCTTT
-	TRBV6-5	TRBJ2-6	many	CASSYSGGTGANVLTF	TGTGCCAGCAGTTACTCAGGTGGGACTGGGGCCAACGTCCTGACTTTC
-	TRBV19	TRBJ1-5	many	CASSDDRPNQPQHF	TGTGCCAGTAGCGATGACAGACCCAATCAGCCCCAGCATTTT
-	TRBV5-6	TRBJ2-5	many	CASSRGRGGTQYF	TGTGCCAGCAGCCGGGGACGAGGAGGGACCCAGTACTTC
TRBD2	TRBV29-1	TRBJ2-7	many	CSVKGLLYEQYF	TGCAGCGTTAAGGGACTACTCTACGAGCAGTACTTC
-	TRBV19	TRBJ1-5	-	CASSIRGWYQPQHF	TGTGCCAGTAGTATTAGGGGCTGGTATCAGCCCCAGCATTTT
-	TRBV10-1	TRBJ1-1	many	CASSDDRGTEAFF	TGCGCCAGCAGTGATGACCGGGGCACTGAAGCTTTCTTT
-	TRBV5-4	TRBJ2-2	many	CASSLGVAGTGELFF	TGTGCCAGCAGCTTGGGTGTTGCCGGGACCGGGGAGCTGTTTTTT
TRBD1	TRBV6-1	TRBJ1-1	-	CASSEVGTGVLNTEAFF	TGTGCCAGCAGTGAAGTCGGGACAGGGGTCCTGAACACTGAAGCTTTCTTT
-	TRBV12-3/TRBV12-4	TRBJ1-1	-	CASSASDNLNTEAFF	TGTGCCAGCAGTGCCTCGGACAATTTGAACACTGAAGCTTTCTTT
-	TRBV14	TRBJ2-3	many	CASSQTTDTQYF	TGTGCCAGCAGCCAGACAACAGATACGCAGTATTTT
-	TRBV19	TRBJ1-2	many	CASSGLGAIPGYTF	TGTGCCAGTAGTGGCTTGGGGGCGATTCCTGGCTACACCTTC
-	TRBV11-2	TRBJ2-6	-	CASSPTRERANVLTF	TGTGCCAGCAGCCCCACCCGGGAAAGGGCCAACGTCCTGACTTTC
TRBD2	TRBV12-3/TRBV12-4	TRBJ2-7	few	CASSLGRGGYEQYF	TGTGCCAGCAGTTTAGGGCGGGGGGGCTACGAGCAGTACTTC
TRBD1	TRBV6-6	TRBJ2-7	few	CASSRQGGSYEQYF	TGTGCCAGCAGCCGACAGGGGGGCTCCTACGAGCAGTACTTC
-	TRBV5-8	TRBJ1-5	many	CASSLSFYRVGNQPQHF	TGTGCCAGCAGCTTGTCTTTTTACCGGGTTGGGAATCAGCCCCAGCATTTT
-	TRBV5-1	TRBJ2-3	many	CASSEEGGTDTQYF	TGCGCCAGCAGCGAAGAAGGAGGCACAGATACGCAGTATTTT
-	TRBV12-3/TRBV12-4	TRBJ1-5	many	CASSLFPGAQQPQHF	TGTGCCAGCAGTTTATTCCCGGGGGCACAGCAGCCCCAGCATTTT
-	TRBV5-6	TRBJ2-3	-	CASSSSDAGPDTQYF	TGTGCCAGCAGCTCGAGTGATGCGGGTCCAGATACGCAGTATTTT
TRBD1	TRBV10-3	TRBJ2-2	few	CAISESDTGGSGELFF	TGTGCCATCAGTGAGTCCGACACAGGGGGTTCCGGGGAGCTGTTTTTT
-	TRBV3-1	TRBJ1-2	-	CASSPDSYGDTF	TGTGCCAGCAGCCCCGACAGCTATGGCGACACCTTC
-	TRBV18	TRBJ2-7	few	CTSSPKWFPYEQYF	TGTACCAGCTCACCAAAGTGGTTTCCTTACGAGCAGTACTTC
-	TRBV19	TRBJ2-7	-	CASMIDHSYEQYF	TGTGCCAGTATGATTGACCACTCCTACGAGCAGTACTTC
-	TRBV10-3	TRBJ1-1	many	CAIQGDSGTEAFF	TGTGCCATCCAAGGAGACTCGGGCACTGAAGCTTTCTTT
-	TRBV5-6	TRBJ1-1	few	CASSLDVGRRNTEAFF	TGTGCCAGCAGCTTGGATGTGGGGCGCCGGAACACTGAAGCTTTCTTT
TRBD1	TRBV24-1	TRBJ1-1	few	CATSDLLTGYPEAFF	TGTGCCACCAGTGATTTGTTGACAGGGTACCCTGAAGCTTTCTTT
TRBD1	TRBV10-2	TRBJ1-6	-	CASSESETGALHF	TGCGCCAGCAGTGAGTCTGAGACAGGGGCCCTCCACTTT
-	TRBV20-1	TRBJ2-3	-	CSAPWGALQYF	TGCAGTGCCCCGTGGGGGGCCTTGCAGTATTTT
-	TRBV6-1	TRBJ2-2	-	CASSATFGGNTGELFF	TGTGCCAGCAGTGCCACCTTCGGGGGTAACACCGGGGAGCTGTTTTTT
-	TRBV6-1	TRBJ2-5	many	CASSGDGQETQYF	TGTGCCAGCAGCGGGGACGGTCAAGAGACCCAGTACTTC
-	TRBV7-6	TRBJ2-7	medium-sized	CASSLEGGETLIYEQYF	TGTGCCAGCAGCTTAGAAGGAGGGGAAACCCTTATCTACGAGCAGTACTTC